A selection of T cell receptor beta chains follows, all from one sample in a study of blood T cell repertoires in COVID-19. Sequencing was performed with immunoSEQ multiplex PCR; in TCRdb, only in-frame clones are kept and a portion is missing. There are 200,000 to 250,000 clones in the sample; about 80% occur only once, and around 1.9% lies in the top ten. The sample comprised peripheral blood. Receptors originate from a woman older than 75 with acute or convalescent COVID-19. CDR3s include the opening cysteine and the closing phenylalanine or tryptophan. Fields, in order: V gene, J gene, clone size, CDR3 length, D gene, CDR3 protein, CDR3 DNA. D genes are given only for firm matches. Some rows mark clone size as missing; the rest say once, few, many or name a class of expanded clone.

TRBV28	TRBJ1-6	NA	14	NA	CASSPERYNSPLHF	TGTGCCAGCAGCCCAGAACGCTATAATTCACCCCTCCACTTT
TRBV14	TRBJ1-1	NA	14	NA	CASSQDRGSKGAFF	TGTGCCAGCAGCCAAGATAGGGGGTCTAAGGGGGCTTTCTTT
TRBV6-2/TRBV6-3	TRBJ2-7	NA	15	TRBD1	CASSTRQGHSYEQYF	TGTGCCAGCAGTACCAGACAGGGGCACTCCTACGAGCAGTACTTC
TRBV4-3	TRBJ1-1	NA	16	TRBD1	CASSQDPGQGRIEAFF	TGCGCCAGCAGCCAAGATCCAGGACAGGGCCGAATTGAAGCTTTCTTT
TRBV5-1	TRBJ1-4	NA	15	NA	CASSSEGSRGEKLFF	TGCGCCAGCAGCTCGGAAGGGTCCAGGGGTGAAAAACTGTTTTTT
TRBV24-1	TRBJ2-1	NA	17	TRBD1	CATSDRKTGTGDNEQFF	TGTGCCACCAGTGATAGAAAAACCGGGACAGGGGACAATGAGCAGTTCTTC
TRBV5-1	TRBJ1-1	NA	13	TRBD1	CASRQGSLTEAFF	TGCGCCAGCAGACAGGGGAGTTTGACTGAAGCTTTCTTT
TRBV7-2	TRBJ1-6	few	13	NA	CASSRRVDSPLHF	TGTGCCAGCAGCCGACGGGTCGATTCACCCCTCCACTTT
TRBV5-6	TRBJ2-7	NA	16	TRBD1	CASSLGAGTGAHEQYF	TGTGCCAGCAGCTTGGGGGCGGGGACAGGGGCCCACGAGCAGTACTTC
TRBV6-6	TRBJ1-2	NA	16	TRBD1	CASSPQGQPSVSGYTF	TGTGCCAGCAGTCCCCAGGGACAGCCCTCCGTTTCAGGCTACACCTTC
TRBV4-2	TRBJ2-7	NA	15	NA	CASSLEWSGSYEQYF	TGTGCCAGCAGCCTCGAGTGGAGCGGCTCCTACGAGCAGTACTTC
TRBV7-9	TRBJ2-2	few	14	TRBD1	CASRRTGNTGELFF	TGTGCCAGCAGAAGGACAGGCAACACCGGGGAGCTGTTTTTT
TRBV28	TRBJ1-1	few	17	NA	CASTGIGGRQVNTEAFF	TGTGCCAGCACCGGAATTGGGGGACGACAGGTGAACACTGAAGCTTTCTTT
TRBV2	TRBJ2-1	NA	14	NA	CASSPDYSYNEQFF	TGTGCCAGCAGCCCGGACTACTCCTACAATGAGCAGTTCTTC
TRBV10-3	TRBJ1-5	NA	17	TRBD1	CAISEKGQARGNQPQHF	TGTGCCATCAGTGAAAAGGGACAGGCTCGGGGCAATCAGCCCCAGCATTTT
TRBV7-9	TRBJ1-6	once	15	NA	CASSSTGLGNSPLHF	TGTGCCAGCAGCTCGACAGGCCTCGGAAATTCACCCCTCCACTTT
TRBV2	TRBJ1-4	NA	14	TRBD1	CASRETGRREKLFF	TGTGCCAGCAGGGAGACAGGGCGACGGGAAAAACTGTTTTTT